This entry describes one TCR beta chain. The repertoire was sequenced with immunoSEQ multiplex PCR; TCRdb's copy has only in-frame clones and lacks some. The table has about 64,000 clones, 80% to 90% seen once. The data were taken from a study of blood T cell repertoires in COVID-19. V lost 2 bases, J lost 4 bases, and 11 bases lay in between. Germline V gene data show CDR1 as SGHNT and CDR2 as YENEEA. CDR3 length: 14 residues. This TCR derives from a man in his forties or fifties with acute or convalescent COVID-19. Sequencing was done on a sample of peripheral blood. The V gene is TRBV11-3, the J gene TRBJ1-1; maybe TRBD1 (6 bases). CDR3 in DNA: TGTGCCAGCAGCTTAACCAGGGGAAGCACTGAAGCTTTCTTT. Protein product: CASSLTRGSTEAFF.